Here is one T cell receptor (beta chain) with its context. Its antigen is still unknown. Amplification of TCR beta CDR3 regions used RNA as the template. The HTBI primer set drove a first-round RT-PCR of the TCR CDR3. TCRdb called the multiplex PCR reads again in MiXCR, with one record for every CDR3 protein. Among approximately 480,000 distinct CDR3 sequences listed, around 20% were seen once. This sample was included in a study of T cells in Graves' hyperthyroidism and ophthalmopathy. Germline lookup yields CDR1 MGHRA and CDR2 YSYEKL. J was trimmed by 1 base and V by 1 base; bases with no gene match: 4. The CDR3 loop spans 16 amino acids. PBMCs were collected from a roughly 9.7 ml volume of fresh peripheral blood. Findings of the study overall: Expanded thyroid clonotypes (above 0.001) were mostly also found in blood.

The sequence was collected from a man aged 18 to 29 with Graves' hyperthyroidism. What was sequenced was blood. This chain uses TRBV4-1 with TRBJ2-7, with 10 bases aligning to TRBD2. CDR3 coding DNA: TGCGCCAGCAGCCAAGGGGCTAGCGGGGGTTCCTACGAGCAGTACTTC. Its protein product is CASSQGASGGSYEQYF.